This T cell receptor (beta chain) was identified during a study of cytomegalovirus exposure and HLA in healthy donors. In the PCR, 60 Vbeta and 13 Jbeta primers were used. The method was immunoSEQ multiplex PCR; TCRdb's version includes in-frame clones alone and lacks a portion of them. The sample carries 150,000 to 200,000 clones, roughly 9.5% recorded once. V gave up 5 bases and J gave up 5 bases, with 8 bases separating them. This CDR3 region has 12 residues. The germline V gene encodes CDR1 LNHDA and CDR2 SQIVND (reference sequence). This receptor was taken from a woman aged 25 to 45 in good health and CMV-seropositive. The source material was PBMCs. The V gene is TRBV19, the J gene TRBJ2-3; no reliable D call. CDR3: CASSPAGDTQYF. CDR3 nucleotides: TGTGCCAGTAGTCCCGCCGGAGATACGCAGTATTTT.